The TCR beta chain under discussion was sequenced for a study of CD8 T cells in ankylosing spondylitis (dated by TCRdb to 2017 to 2019). For the wider study: The study profiled T cell receptor beta repertoires in healthy donors and ankylosing spondylitis patients to find disease-linked TCR variants. In total, the full study cohort was made up of nearly 110 healthy donors and approximately 27 ankylosing spondylitis patients. Peripheral blood was sampled, and synovial fluid was additionally collected from ankylosing spondylitis patients.

CDR1 and CDR2 are read off the germline V gene as MNHEY and SVGEGT. From the cysteine up to the phenylalanine, the CDR3 has a length of 15 residues. Only the CDR3 DNA stays, 45 bases, in frame from base 1. Germline trimming amounts to 6 bases on V and 4 bases on J, with 7 as the count of junction bases outside the gene matches. TCRdb shows the sequencer as Illumina HiSeq 2500. Quantitative 5'-RACE with molecular barcodes was used to prepare TCR beta libraries. Per the source publication's procedure: Disease-linked TCR variants were identified with a new computational method built on a probabilistic model of VDJ rearrangement. Using fastp trimming at Q25 and MiXCR clonotype assembly, TCRdb reanalyzed the public sequencing data and kept in-frame beta chains. Under each unique CDR3 protein, matching rows form one entry showing the most common genes and DNA. TCRdb's processing, not the study's, gives the V and J calls here. For this sample the table gives about 35,000 distinct CDR3 sequences, of which under 13% were detected only once. The top ten hold approximately 15% of the sample.

This clonotype was observed at least ten times. Which antigen it targets is not known. No base qualities exist here, and no much larger clone lies one base off it. Paper-wide results and their limitations: Some motif variants were previously reported in synovial fluid and blood of reactive arthritis patients, suggesting common disease-initiation mechanisms. The disease-linked clones showed a CD8+ phenotype and occurred at relatively low frequencies in peripheral blood. Blood from ankylosing spondylitis patients appeared to be characterized by a TCR beta motif composed of 7 to 9 highly homologous amino acid variants. According to the report, matched synovial fluid samples from ankylosing spondylitis patients were significantly enriched for the disease-linked clones.

Recombination connected TRBV6-2 or TRBV6-3 to TRBJ2-1, with 9 bases matching TRBD1. The TCR comes from a male donor with ankylosing spondylitis or in good health (not recorded which). Sequencing was performed on blood, either unsorted or a sorted T cell fraction (not recorded which). The nucleotides are TGTGCCAGCAGATTCACAGGGGGCGGATACAATGAGCAGTTCTTC. This encodes CASRFTGGGYNEQFF.